The 27 T cell receptor beta chains given below trace back to one sample, sequenced in a study of glioma-infiltrating T cells. The iRepertoire nested amplicon-rescue multiplex PCR amplified TCR alpha and beta CDR3s from RNA. MiXCR, run by TCRdb on the multiplex PCR reads, gives a single entry per CDR3 protein. The data hold about 180,000 distinct CDR3 sequences, with more than 35% observed a single time. The sample was glioma tissue, nonneoplastic brain tissue, or PBMCs (not recorded which). The receptors shown here come from a human donor with low-grade glioma or glioblastoma, undergoing nonglioma brain surgery, or in good health (not recorded which).

This clonotype was counted at least ten times. The genes are TRBV15 and TRBJ1-6, with D uncertain. Trimming pared 8 bases from V and 8 bases from J, leaving 16 bases between. This CDR3 contains 14 residues. Germline lookup yields CDR1 LNHNV and CDR2 YYDKDF (reference sequence). CDR3 nucleotides: TGTGCCACCGGACTGTCAGGAGAGGATTCACCCCTCCACTTT. Translating it yields CATGLSGEDSPLHF.

The chain links TRBV14 to TRBJ2-1; TRBD2 matches 8 bases. Germline V gene lookup returns CDR1 SGHDN and CDR2 FVKESK. V dropped 5 bases and J dropped 5; count of bases not matched to a gene: 14. The CDR3 runs to 17 residues. As DNA, the CDR3 is TGTGCCAGCAGCGGGGTAGCGGGGCCAGAGGGGGACAATGAGCAGTTCTTC. Translated, it gives CASSGVAGPEGDNEQFF.

This clonotype has at least ten counts. This rearrangement joins TRBV18 to TRBJ1-1; no clear D gene. Germline values: CDR1 KGHSH, CDR2 LQKENI. V was pared by 5 bases and J by 2 bases, with 9 bases between. The length of the CDR3 is 13 residues. CDR3 bases: TGTGCCAGCTCAGCCGGGGTAAACACTGAAGCTTTCTTT. This translates into CASSAGVNTEAFF.

This clonotype was found many times. This sequence joins TRBV20-1 and TRBJ1-1; possibly TRBD1 for D (6 bases). CDR3 length: 14 amino acids. Trimming shortened V by 1 base and J by 7 bases, and 16 bases separated the two germline ends. Per germline, CDR1 DFQATT and CDR2 SNEGSKA (reference sequence). CDR3 sequence: CSARVSGVGNEAFF. CDR3 sequence (DNA): TGCAGTGCTAGAGTCTCAGGGGTGGGGAATGAAGCTTTCTTT.

This clonotype was counted between two and nine times. The chain has TRBV19 and TRBJ2-1, with D possibly TRBD2 on 6 matching bases. V lost 7 bases and J 6 bases, leaving 10 bases between the germline ends. The germline V gene encodes CDR1 LNHDA and CDR2 SQIVND (reference sequence). The CDR3 consists of 12 residues. The DNA of the CDR3 is TGTGCCAGTACCCGCGGGACCAATGAGCAGTTCTTC. Translating it yields CASTRGTNEQFF.

A word on this clonotype: Given a much more abundant clone one base away, this may be a read error. The rearrangement links TRBV12-3 or TRBV12-4 to TRBJ2-5; a weak D match, TRBD2 (6 bases). The CDR3 loop spans 13 amino acids. Between the trimmed V and J ends, which lost 6 bases and 1 base, there was a span of 9 bases. The DNA of the CDR3 is TGTGCCAGCAGCAGTAGCGGCCAAGAGACCCAGTACTTC. This codes for CASSSSGQETQYF.

The chain has TRBV18 and TRBJ2-5; 9 bases align to TRBD1. After removal of 4 bases from V and 1 base from J, the junction contained 1 base not matched to a gene. CDR3 size: 14 residues. CDR1 and CDR2 (germline): KGHSH, LQKENI. CDR3 sequence (DNA): TGTGCCAGCTCACAGGGACAGGGCCAAGAGACCCAGTACTTC. This translates into CASSQGQGQETQYF.

A remark on this clonotype: A much more abundant neighbour one base away suggests this may be a read error. Written as DNA, the CDR3 is TGTGCCAGCAGTCCCCGGGAAAGGGGCCAAGAGACCCAGTACTTC. This encodes CASSPRERGQETQYF. The V gene is TRBV28, the J gene TRBJ2-5, with D tentatively TRBD1 or TRBD2 (5 bases each). CDR1 and CDR2 (germline): MDHEN, SYDVKM. V was trimmed by 5 bases and J by 1 base, leaving 14 bases between them. The CDR3 totals 15 residues.

Note on this clonotype: A much larger clone differs by one base, so this may be a read error. The chain has TRBV3-1 and TRBJ2-1; TRBD2 might be the D (5 bases). CDR3 length equals 15 residues. Germline V gene sequence: CDR1 LGHDT, CDR2 YNNKEL (reference sequence). CDR3 loop: CASSQDRPSNNKQFF. For the CDR3, the DNA is TGTGCCAGCAGCCAAGATCGCCCTAGCAACAATAAGCAGTTCTTC.

This clonotype was counted many times. V is TRBV20-1 and J is TRBJ2-1; either TRBD1 or TRBD2 may fit D (5 bases each). The germline V and J ends were trimmed by 3 bases and 7 bases, with 10 bases remaining between them. This CDR3 has 12 residues. From germline, CDR1 is DFQATT and CDR2 SNEGSKA (reference sequence). The CDR3 sequence: CSASRDLNEQFF. The CDR3 bases are TGCAGTGCTAGCCGGGACCTGAATGAGCAGTTCTTC.

As to this clonotype: Being one base from a much bigger clone, this may be a read error. The chain employs TRBV3-1 and TRBJ2-1; weak D call: TRBD2 (7 bases). The CDR3 totals 15 residues. The V gene's germline CDR1 is LGHDT and CDR2 YNNKEL (reference sequence). Written as DNA, the CDR3 is TGTGCCAGCAGCCGGACTAGGGGGAGTGGCAATCAGCAGTTCTTC. It yields the protein CASSRTRGSGNQQFF.

Notes on this clonotype: This may be a read error, as it is one base from a much larger clone. The chain couples TRBV28 to TRBJ2-7, with TRBD1 identical over 7 bases. Germline assignment: CDR1 MDHEN and CDR2 SYDVKM. The CDR3 is 14 amino acids. The V and J ends lost 5 bases and 3 bases, in that order; junction bases with no gene match: 7. CDR3 in amino acids: CASSRVGQHYEQYF. For the CDR3, the DNA is TGTGCCAGCAGTCGTGTGGGACAGCACTACGAGCAGTACTTC.

Worth noting for this clonotype: This may be a read error, as it is one base from a much larger clone. The chain combines TRBV2 with TRBJ1-2; possible D gene TRBD1, 6 bases. The germline CDR1 and CDR2 sequences are SNHLY and FYNNEI. The CDR3 totals 14 residues. Trimming cost V 0 bases and J 4 bases, with 9 bases left between them. Here the CDR3 DNA reads TGTGCCAGCAGTGAAGCTAAGGGGGGCTATGGCTACACCTTC. Its protein product is CASSEAKGGYGYTF. Filled out from reference TRBV2 and TRBJ1-2, the complete variable domain reads EPEVTQTPSHQVTQMGQEVILRCVPISNHLYFYWYRQILGQKVEFLVSFYNNEISEKSEIFDDQFSVERPDGSNFTLKIRSTKLEDSAMYFCASSEAKGGYGYTFGSGTRLTVV.

The sample holds a few counts of this clonotype. This may be a read error, as it is one base from a much larger clone. The chain combines TRBV28 with TRBJ2-3; tentative D call: TRBD2 (6 bases). CDR3 length equals 12 residues. Trimming removed 8 bases from V and 9 bases from J, with 15 bases in between. The V gene's germline CDR1 is MDHEN and CDR2 SYDVKM. The CDR3 nucleotides are TGTGCCAGCGACGGGACTTCCGAGACGCAGTATTTT. This gives the protein CASDGTSETQYF.

This rearrangement joins TRBV12-3 or TRBV12-4 to TRBJ1-2, with TRBD1 matching 10 bases. This CDR3 region has 14 residues. V lost 7 bases and J lost 4; bases outside the gene matches: 6. In DNA form, the CDR3 reads TGTGCCAGCATCTCCGGGACAGGGGCCTATGGCTACACCTTC. This sequence encodes CASISGTGAYGYTF.

CDR3 sequence (DNA): TGCAGCTCACAGGGATCCTTTAAAGAGACCCAGTACTTC. Encoded protein: CSSQGSFKETQYF. The chain combines TRBV29-1 with TRBJ2-5, with a tentative D call TRBD1 (6 bases). V was pared by 8 bases and J by 3 bases, with 16 bases between. The CDR3 extends over 13 amino acids. CDR1 is SQVTM, CDR2 ANQGSEA, per germline.

The DNA for the CDR3 is TGCAGCGTTGAAGCCCGGGGATACAATGAGCAGTTCTTC. Its translation: CSVEARGYNEQFF. V and J are TRBV29-1 and TRBJ2-1, with a possible D match to TRBD2 (5 bases). Germline V gives CDR1 SQVTM, CDR2 ANQGSEA. The CDR3 consists of 13 residues. The ends were cut back, 1 base at V and 4 bases at J, with 8 bases in the middle.

The V call is TRBV7-2, the J call TRBJ2-1; D perhaps matches TRBD2 (6 bases). V was clipped by 2 bases and J by 5 bases, with 16 bases between them. This CDR3 spans 16 amino acids. Per germline, CDR1 SGHTA and CDR2 FQGNSA. CDR3 in DNA: TGTGCCAGCAGCTTACTTTCTAGCGTGAACCACAATGAGCAGTTCTTC. Amino acid sequence: CASSLLSSVNHNEQFF.

This clonotype was found many times. This chain connects TRBV2 to TRBJ2-3; 11 bases match TRBD2. This CDR3 comprises 16 residues. Per the germline V gene, CDR1 is SNHLY and CDR2 is FYNNEI. Unmatched junction bases numbered 10, after V lost 10 bases and J lost 1 base. The CDR3 bases are TGTGCCATCGATTTGACTAGCGGGGACCGCACAGATACGCAGTATTTT. Protein sequence: CAIDLTSGDRTDTQYF.

The genes are TRBV7-9 and TRBJ2-3; a possible D gene is TRBD2 (6 bases). The V end was cut by 0 bases, the J end by 6 bases, with 22 bases between. Germline V gene sequence: CDR1 SEHNR, CDR2 FQNEAQ (reference sequence). There are 18 residues in the CDR3. The CDR3 loop is CASSLASDLGTGLDTQYF. The CDR3 DNA reads as TGTGCCAGCAGCTTAGCCTCTGACTTGGGGACTGGCCTCGATACGCAGTATTTT. The entire variable domain, with the rest obtained from reference TRBV7-9 and TRBJ2-3, is as follows: DTGVSQNPRHKITKRGQNVTFRCDPISEHNRLYWYRQTLGQGPEFLTYFQNEAQLEKSRLLSDRFSAERPKGSFSTLEIQRTEQGDSAMYLCASSLASDLGTGLDTQYFGPGTRLTVL.

A note on this clonotype: Its ends do not fully match the called genes, so a read error is possible. The V and J genes are TRBV18 and TRBJ2-7; 7 bases map to TRBD2. The CDR3 is made up of 14 amino acids. From germline, CDR1 is KGHSH and CDR2 LQKENI. CDR3 bases: TGTGCCAACTCACCACCGGGGACTATTTTCGAGCAGTACTTC. Translated, it gives CANSPPGTIFEQYF.

The chain uses TRBV6-8 and TRBJ1-1; TRBD1 aligns across 7 bases. This CDR3 spans 15 amino acids. Germline CDR1 is MNHGY and CDR2 is SAAAGT. The V gene end was trimmed by 4 bases and the J gene end by 5 bases; junction bases not matched to a gene: 10. CDR3 DNA sequence: TGTGCCAGCAGTTCAAGCCCCAGGGGGGAAACTGAAGCTTTCTTT. This translates into CASSSSPRGETEAFF.

Concerning this clonotype: A much larger clone differs by one base, so this may be a read error. The V gene is TRBV5-4, the J gene TRBJ2-5; 7 bases map to TRBD1. V shed 4 bases and J 2 bases; nucleotides not matched to a gene: 5. The CDR3 covers 14 residues. The germline CDR1 and CDR2 sequences are SGHNT and YYREEE (reference sequence). The CDR3 reads CASSTGQEQETQYF. The CDR3 DNA sequence: TGTGCCAGCAGCACAGGACAGGAACAAGAGACCCAGTACTTC.

The rearrangement links TRBV3-1 to TRBJ1-1, with D uncertain. Germline V gene data show CDR1 as LGHDT and CDR2 as YNNKEL (reference sequence). The germline V and J ends were trimmed by 5 bases and 6 bases, with 16 bases remaining between them. The CDR3 runs 14 residues. The CDR3 DNA reads TGTGCCAGCAGCAACGCACTGCTTTTGTCTGAAGCTTTCTTT. Protein sequence: CASSNALLLSEAFF.

For this clonotype: This could be a read error, since a much larger clone is one nucleotide away. The gene calls are TRBV7-9 and TRBJ1-5; the match to TRBD1 covers 8 bases. Trimming took 4 bases from V and 5 from J; bases not matched to a gene: 13. Germline V gene lookup returns CDR1 SEHNR and CDR2 FQNEAQ (reference sequence). CDR3 length: 17 residues. The CDR3 bases are TGTGCCAGCAGCTACGACCTTGGACAGGGCAGCCATCAGCCCCAGCATTTT. This translates into CASSYDLGQGSHQPQHF.

V and J are TRBV4-1 and TRBJ2-2, with 9 bases aligning to TRBD1. V shed 1 base and J 3 bases; nucleotides not matched to a gene: 0. This CDR3 comprises 15 residues. Germline-derived CDR1 and CDR2 are MGHRA and YSYEKL. The CDR3 reads CASSQGDRDTGELFF. CDR3 sequence (DNA): TGCGCCAGCAGCCAAGGGGACAGGGACACCGGGGAGCTGTTTTTT.

In DNA form, the CDR3 reads TGTGCCAGCAGTCGGACAGGGGGTTCTGGCTACACCTTC. Residues: CASSRTGGSGYTF. This rearrangement joins TRBV6-5 to TRBJ1-2; TRBD1 aligns across 10 bases. Germline loops: CDR1 MNHEY, CDR2 SVGAGI. This CDR3 has 13 residues. J lost 7 bases, V lost 5 bases, and 4 bases had no gene match.